The 14 T cell receptor beta chains reported below all come from one sample, sequenced in a study of T cell responses to AZD1222 COVID-19 vaccine. Repertoires were generated with immunoSEQ multiplex PCR, while TCRdb's copy carries only in-frame clones and drops some. The sample yields about 160,000 clones, around 94% seen once. The specimen comprised peripheral blood, sampled 28 days after the second AZD1222 dose. The receptors derive from an adult who received the AZD1222 COVID-19 vaccine.

CDR3 nucleotides: TGTGTCAGAAGCCGACAACTCTGTAAACGGACAGGGCGGGGCTATGGCTACACCTTC. This gives the protein CVRSRQLCKRTGRGYGYTF. The J gene is TRBJ1-2, the V gene TRBV7-5; the D segment call TRBD1 is taken from the table without a DNA check. TRBV7-5 is a recognized pseudogene. The CDR3 spans 19 residues.

The V gene is TRBV15, the J gene TRBJ2-7; 7 bases are shared with TRBD2. In germline, CDR1 is LNHNV, CDR2 YYDKDF (reference sequence). The CDR3 runs 14 residues. With V trimmed by 4 bases and J by 7 bases, 10 bases remained unmatched. The CDR3 is CATSTRTVGGEQYF. CDR3 nucleotides: TGTGCCACCAGCACCCGGACTGTCGGGGGGGAGCAGTACTTC.

This clone was picked up one time. The chain is built from TRBV4-1 and TRBJ2-4; 11 bases agree with TRBD1. The CDR3 has 19 residues. Trimming cost V 4 bases and J 7 bases; bases outside gene matches: 18. Germline V lookup: CDR1 MGHRA, CDR2 YSYEKL. CDR3 DNA sequence: TGCGCCAGCAGCCCCCGACCGCCGGGACAGGGGGAGATAGGGAACATTCAGTACTTC. Encoded protein: CASSPRPPGQGEIGNIQYF.

The chain links TRBV19 to TRBJ2-3; no reliable D call. The CDR3 is made up of 15 amino acids. The germline V gene has CDR1 LNHDA and CDR2 SQIVND (reference sequence). V shed 0 bases and J shed 1 base, with 8 bases lying between them. The CDR3 spells CASSIEGLGTDTQYF. For the CDR3, the DNA is TGTGCCAGTAGTATAGAGGGCCTGGGCACAGATACGCAGTATTTT.

This sequence joins TRBV7-9 and TRBJ2-7; perhaps TRBD2 as D (6 bases). Germline CDR1 reads SEHNR; CDR2 reads FQNEAQ (reference sequence). V lost 2 bases and J lost 3, with 14 bases in between. CDR3 size: 15 residues. This chain's CDR3 is CASSLSRDGDYEQYF. Here the CDR3 DNA reads TGTGCCAGCAGCTTATCGCGGGACGGAGACTACGAGCAGTACTTC.

The V and J genes are TRBV12-3 or TRBV12-4 and TRBJ2-3; 7 nucleotides line up with TRBD1. With V trimmed by 6 bases and J by 6 bases, 3 bases remained unmatched. The CDR3 consists of 12 residues. The chain's CDR3 is CASSWDSDTQYF. CDR3 nucleotide sequence: TGTGCCAGCAGCTGGGACAGCGATACGCAGTATTTT.

The chain links TRBV24-1 to TRBJ1-2; D may be TRBD1 (5 bases). The length of the CDR3 is 13 residues. Germline V gene lookup returns CDR1 KGHDR and CDR2 SFDVKD. Trimming shortened V by 6 bases and J by 1 base, and 8 bases separated the two germline ends. The CDR3 is CATSQGVNYGYTF. The CDR3 DNA reads as TGTGCCACCAGTCAGGGAGTTAACTATGGCTACACCTTC.

The V call is TRBV5-4, the J call TRBJ1-3, with D hard to call. V dropped 0 bases and J dropped 4 bases, with 14 bases sitting between them. Germline-derived CDR1 and CDR2 are SGHNT and YYREEE (reference sequence). This CDR3 is built from 16 residues. CDR3 amino acids: CASSLVGDPSGNTIYF. The CDR3 coding sequence is TGTGCCAGCAGCTTGGTGGGTGATCCGAGCGGAAACACCATATATTTT.

CDR3 loop: CASSPPGMYNSPLHF. The DNA for the CDR3 is TGTGCCAGCAGCCCCCCCGGGATGTATAATTCACCCCTCCACTTT. The chain carries TRBV9 and TRBJ1-6; D is unclear. The V gene's germline CDR1 is SGDLS and CDR2 YYNGEE. With 4 bases removed from V and 4 bases from J, the gap between germline ends came to 12 bases. The CDR3 spans 15 residues.

This rearrangement joins TRBV3-1 (or the pseudogene TRBV3-2) to TRBJ2-7; no clear D gene. Trimming cost V 4 bases and J 0 bases, with 16 bases left between them. From germline, CDR1 is LGHDT and CDR2 YNNKEL (reference sequence). The CDR3 is 16 residues long. The CDR3 here is CASSPHRSVFSYEQYF. CDR3 in DNA: TGTGCCAGCAGCCCTCATAGAAGCGTCTTCTCCTACGAGCAGTACTTC.

The chain is built from TRBV15 and TRBJ2-5; D is unresolved. The CDR3 covers 15 residues. Germline values: CDR1 LNHNV, CDR2 YYDKDF (reference sequence). Trimming pared 0 bases from V and 4 bases from J, leaving 12 bases between. The CDR3 bases are TGTGCCACCAGCAGAGAGACGGCAAGGGTAGAGACCCAGTACTTC. Residues: CATSRETARVETQYF. Full variable domain (rest looked up from reference TRBV15 and TRBJ2-5): DAMVIQNPRYQVTQFGKPVTLSCSQTLNHNVMYWYQQKSSQAPKLLFHYYDKDFNNEADTPDNFQSRRPNTSFCFLDIRSPGLGDTAMYLCATSRETARVETQYFGPGTRLLVL.

This rearrangement joins TRBV20-1 to TRBJ2-7; D may correspond to TRBD1 or TRBD2 (6 bases each). Germline-derived CDR1 and CDR2 are DFQATT and SNEGSKA (reference sequence). Trimming cost V 3 bases and J 6 bases, with 18 bases left between them. This CDR3 contains 14 residues. CDR3 protein: CSASLGGTRIEQYF. As DNA, the CDR3 is TGCAGTGCTAGTCTCGGGGGCACTAGGATCGAGCAGTACTTC.

About this clone: One end of the junction is discordant with germline, which a read error may explain. This sequence joins TRBV23-1 and TRBJ2-2; 8 bases map to TRBD1. TRBV23-1 is flagged as an ORF with uncertain function. The CDR3 covers 16 residues. The CDR3 reads CASSQEELQGAQGAVF. In nucleotides, the CDR3 is TGCGCCAGCAGTCAGGAGGAATTGCAGGGGGCGCAGGGAGCTGTTTTT.

This clone was observed once. The rearrangement uses TRBV30 and TRBJ1-5; the match to TRBD1 covers 11 bases. CDR1 GTSNPN and CDR2 SVGIG come from the germline V gene (reference sequence). V dropped 3 bases and J dropped 6; count of bases not matched to a gene: 4. The CDR3 spans 14 residues. CDR3: CAWSLGQGGQPQHF. DNA of the CDR3: TGTGCCTGGAGCTTGGGACAGGGGGGTCAGCCCCAGCATTTT.